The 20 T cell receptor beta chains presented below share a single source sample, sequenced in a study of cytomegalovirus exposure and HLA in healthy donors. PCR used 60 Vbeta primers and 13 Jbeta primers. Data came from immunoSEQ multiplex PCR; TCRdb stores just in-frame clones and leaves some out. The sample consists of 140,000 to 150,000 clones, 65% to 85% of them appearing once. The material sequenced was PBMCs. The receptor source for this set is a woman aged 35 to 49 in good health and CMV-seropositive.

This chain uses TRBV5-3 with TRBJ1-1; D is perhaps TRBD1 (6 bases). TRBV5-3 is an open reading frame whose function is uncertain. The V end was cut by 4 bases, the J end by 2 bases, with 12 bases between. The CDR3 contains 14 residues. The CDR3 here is CARSPGTRNTEAFF. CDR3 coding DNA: TGTGCCAGAAGCCCCGGGACACGAAACACTGAAGCTTTCTTT.

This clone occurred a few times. CDR3 coding DNA: TGTGCCAGCAGTTACTTCAGGGGGACTGAAGCTTTCTTT. As protein: CASSYFRGTEAFF. The gene calls are TRBV6-5 and TRBJ1-1; TRBD1 aligns across 7 bases. This CDR3 is built from 13 residues. J was trimmed by 5 bases and V by 1 base; bases with no gene match: 1. CDR1 is MNHEY, CDR2 SVGAGI, per germline.

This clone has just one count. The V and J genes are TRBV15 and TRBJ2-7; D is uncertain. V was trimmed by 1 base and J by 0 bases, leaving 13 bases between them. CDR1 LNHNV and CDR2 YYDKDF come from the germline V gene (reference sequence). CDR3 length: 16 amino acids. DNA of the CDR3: TGTGCCACCAGCAGAGTGTATGAGGTCCTCTCCTACGAGCAGTACTTC. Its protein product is CATSRVYEVLSYEQYF.

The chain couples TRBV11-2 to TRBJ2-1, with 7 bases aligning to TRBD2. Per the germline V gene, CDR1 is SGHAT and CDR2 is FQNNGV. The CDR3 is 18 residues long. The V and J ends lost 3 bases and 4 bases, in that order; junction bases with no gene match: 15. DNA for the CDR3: TGTGCCAGCAGCTTCCTTCCCCCGGGGAGCGGGGTATACAATGAGCAGTTCTTC. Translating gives CASSFLPPGSGVYNEQFF.

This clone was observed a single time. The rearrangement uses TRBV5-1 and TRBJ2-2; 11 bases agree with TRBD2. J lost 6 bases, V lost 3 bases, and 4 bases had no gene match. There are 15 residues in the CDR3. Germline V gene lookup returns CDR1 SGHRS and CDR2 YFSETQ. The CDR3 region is CASSSTSGGSGELFF. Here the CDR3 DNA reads TGCGCCAGCAGCTCAACTAGCGGGGGCTCCGGGGAGCTGTTTTTT.

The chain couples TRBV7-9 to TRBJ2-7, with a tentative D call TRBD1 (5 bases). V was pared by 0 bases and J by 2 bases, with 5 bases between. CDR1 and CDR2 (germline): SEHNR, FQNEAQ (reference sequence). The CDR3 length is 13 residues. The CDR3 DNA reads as TGTGCCAGCAGCTTAGCGGGGCCCTACGAGCAGTACTTC. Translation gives CASSLAGPYEQYF.

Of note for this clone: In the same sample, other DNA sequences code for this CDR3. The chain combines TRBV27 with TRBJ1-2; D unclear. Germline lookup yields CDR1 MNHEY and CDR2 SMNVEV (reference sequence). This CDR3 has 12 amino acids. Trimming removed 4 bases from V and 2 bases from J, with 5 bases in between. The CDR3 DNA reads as TGTGCCAGCAGTTCCGGGAACTATGGCTACACCTTC. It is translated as CASSSGNYGYTF.

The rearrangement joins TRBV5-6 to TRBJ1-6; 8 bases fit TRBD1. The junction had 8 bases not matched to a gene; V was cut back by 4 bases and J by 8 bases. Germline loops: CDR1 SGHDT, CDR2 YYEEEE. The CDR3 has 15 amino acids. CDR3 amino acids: CASSGGQGIYSPLHF. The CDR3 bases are TGTGCCAGCAGCGGAGGACAGGGTATCTATTCACCCCTCCACTTT.

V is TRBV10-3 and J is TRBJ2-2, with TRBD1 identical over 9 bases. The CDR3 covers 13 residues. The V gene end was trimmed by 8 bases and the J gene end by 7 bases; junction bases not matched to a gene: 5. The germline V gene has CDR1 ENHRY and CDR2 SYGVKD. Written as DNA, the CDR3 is TGTGCCATCGGAAGGACAGGGGTCGGGGAGCTGTTTTTT. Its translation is CAIGRTGVGELFF.

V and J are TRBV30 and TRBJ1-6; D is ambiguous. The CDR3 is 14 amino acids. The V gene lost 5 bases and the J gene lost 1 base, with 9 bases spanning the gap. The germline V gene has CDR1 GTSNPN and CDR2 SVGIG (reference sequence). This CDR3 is CAWDPGSYNSPLHF. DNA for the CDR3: TGTGCCTGGGACCCGGGATCCTATAATTCACCCCTCCACTTT.

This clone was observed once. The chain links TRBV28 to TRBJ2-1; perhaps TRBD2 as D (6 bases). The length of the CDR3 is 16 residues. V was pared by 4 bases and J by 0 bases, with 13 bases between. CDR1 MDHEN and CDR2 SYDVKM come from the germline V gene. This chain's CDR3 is CASSSASAFSYNEQFF. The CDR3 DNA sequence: TGTGCCAGCAGTTCGGCTAGCGCCTTCTCCTACAATGAGCAGTTCTTC.

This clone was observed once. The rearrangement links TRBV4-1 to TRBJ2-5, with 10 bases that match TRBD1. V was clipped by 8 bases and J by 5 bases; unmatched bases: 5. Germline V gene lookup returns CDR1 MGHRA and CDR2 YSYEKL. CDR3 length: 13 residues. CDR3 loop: CASSRDRGETQYF. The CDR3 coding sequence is TGCGCCAGCTCCCGGGACAGGGGTGAGACCCAGTACTTC.

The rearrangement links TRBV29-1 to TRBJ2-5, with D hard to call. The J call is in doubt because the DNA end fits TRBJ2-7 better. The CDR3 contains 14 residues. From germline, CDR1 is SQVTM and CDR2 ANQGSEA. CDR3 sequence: CSVTAHARSYEQYF. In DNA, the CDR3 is TGCAGCGTAACCGCCCACGCCCGGTCCTACGAGCAGTACTTC.

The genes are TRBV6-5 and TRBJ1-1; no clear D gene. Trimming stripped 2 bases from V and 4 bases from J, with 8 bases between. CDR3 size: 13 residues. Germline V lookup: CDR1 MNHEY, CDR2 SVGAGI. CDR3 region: CASSYLRGTEAFF. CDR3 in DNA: TGTGCCAGCAGTTACCTACGGGGCACTGAAGCTTTCTTT.

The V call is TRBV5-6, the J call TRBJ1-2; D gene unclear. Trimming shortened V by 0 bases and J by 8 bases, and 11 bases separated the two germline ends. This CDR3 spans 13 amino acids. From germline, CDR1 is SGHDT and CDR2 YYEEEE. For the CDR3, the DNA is TGTGCCAGCAGCTTGGATCGGTTTCGCGGCTACACCTTC. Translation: CASSLDRFRGYTF.

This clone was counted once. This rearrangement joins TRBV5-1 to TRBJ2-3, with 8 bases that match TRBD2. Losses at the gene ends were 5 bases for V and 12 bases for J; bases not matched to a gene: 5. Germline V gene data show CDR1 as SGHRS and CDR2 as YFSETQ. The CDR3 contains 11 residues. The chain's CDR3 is CASREAGGQYF. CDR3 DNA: TGCGCCAGCAGGGAGGCGGGGGGCCAGTATTTT.

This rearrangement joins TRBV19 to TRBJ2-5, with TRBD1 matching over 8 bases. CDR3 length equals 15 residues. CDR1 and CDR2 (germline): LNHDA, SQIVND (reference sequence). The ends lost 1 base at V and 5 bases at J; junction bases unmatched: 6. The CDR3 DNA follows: TGTGCCAGTAGTATAGGGGCAGGGGGCAGGGAGACCCAGTACTTC. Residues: CASSIGAGGRETQYF.

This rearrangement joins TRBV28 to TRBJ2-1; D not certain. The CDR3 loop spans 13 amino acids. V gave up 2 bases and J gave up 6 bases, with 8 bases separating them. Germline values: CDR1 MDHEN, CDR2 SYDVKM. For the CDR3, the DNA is TGTGCCAGCAGTTTAGAGGTAGTCAATGAGCAGTTCTTC. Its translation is CASSLEVVNEQFF. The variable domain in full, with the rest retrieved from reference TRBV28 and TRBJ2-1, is DVKVTQSSRYLVKRTGEKVFLECVQDMDHENMFWYRQDPGLGLRLIYFSYDVKMKEKGDIPEGYSVSREKKERFSLILESASTNQTSMYLCASSLEVVNEQFFGPGTRLTVL.

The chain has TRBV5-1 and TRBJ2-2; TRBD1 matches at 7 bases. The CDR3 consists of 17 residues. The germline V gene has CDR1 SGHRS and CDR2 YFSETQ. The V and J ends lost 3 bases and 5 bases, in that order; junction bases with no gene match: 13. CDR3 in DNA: TGCGCCAGCAGCTCACTCCTCGGCAGGGGGAGTACCGGGGAGCTGTTTTTT. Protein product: CASSSLLGRGSTGELFF.

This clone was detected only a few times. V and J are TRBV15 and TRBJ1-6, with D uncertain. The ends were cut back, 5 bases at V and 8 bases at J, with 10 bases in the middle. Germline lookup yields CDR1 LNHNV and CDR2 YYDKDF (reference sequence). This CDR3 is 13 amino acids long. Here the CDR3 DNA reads TGTGCCACCAGCTATCAGGAATATTCACCCCTCCACTTT. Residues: CATSYQEYSPLHF.